In its sample, the clone carrying this TCR beta chain was seen a few times. What it binds is unknown. These data belong to a study of T cell repertoires in cytomegalovirus infection. The study, taken as a whole, reports: Identification of carriers of CMV plus the relevant HLA was achieved through cumulative public TCR beta family frequency.

One entry per CDR3 protein, called by TCRdb with MiXCR from the reads. The sample includes roughly 990,000 distinct CDR3 sequences, around 32% of them seen just once. V gave up 4 bases and J gave up 4 bases; unmatched junction bases: 7. The CDR3 loop spans 15 amino acids. CDR1 and CDR2 (germline): MNHEY, SMNVEV (reference sequence). This receptor was obtained from a human donor in good health (CMV status not recorded). Some clones in this sample may be carry-over from other donors' samples. The sample consisted of cultured CD8+ T cells from PBMCs, taken from culture after CMV antigen stimulation. This chain connects TRBV27 to TRBJ2-3, with 8 positions matching TRBD1. The CDR3 DNA follows: TGTGCCAGCAGTTCCAGGGGGCTTAGGGCAGATACGCAGTATTTT. Its protein product is CASSSRGLRADTQYF.